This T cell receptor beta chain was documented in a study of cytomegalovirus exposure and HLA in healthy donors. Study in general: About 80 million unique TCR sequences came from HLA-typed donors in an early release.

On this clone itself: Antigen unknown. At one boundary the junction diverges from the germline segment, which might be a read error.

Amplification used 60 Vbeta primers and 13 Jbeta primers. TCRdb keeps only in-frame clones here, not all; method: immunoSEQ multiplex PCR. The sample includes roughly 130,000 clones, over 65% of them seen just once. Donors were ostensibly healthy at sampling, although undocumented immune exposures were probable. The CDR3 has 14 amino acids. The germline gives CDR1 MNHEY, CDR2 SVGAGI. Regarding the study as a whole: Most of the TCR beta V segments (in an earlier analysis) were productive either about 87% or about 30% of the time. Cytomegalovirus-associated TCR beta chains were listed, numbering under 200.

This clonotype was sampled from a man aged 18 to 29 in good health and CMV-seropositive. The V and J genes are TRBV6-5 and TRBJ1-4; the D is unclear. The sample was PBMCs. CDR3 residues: CASSYSPENEKPFF. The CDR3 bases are TGTGCCAGCAGTTACTCCCCAGAAAATGAAAAACCGTTTTTT.